A single sample is the source of the 14 T cell receptor beta chains below, sequenced in a study of T cell repertoires in cytomegalovirus infection. Their antigens remain unidentified. Each CDR3 protein gets one entry after TCRdb re-called the reads with MiXCR. This sample yields approximately 110,000 distinct CDR3 sequences, of which around a tenth are seen a single time; approximately 33% belongs to the top ten. Sequences were obtained from PBMCs, sequenced either directly or after in vitro stimulation (not recorded which). These receptors all come from a human donor in good health (CMV status not recorded). Some clones in this sample may be carry-over from other donors' samples.

This chain joins TRBV7-4 and TRBJ1-2; TRBD1 might be the D (5 bases). The V and J ends lost 5 bases and 4 bases respectively, with 14 bases between them. The germline V gene encodes CDR1 SGHVT and CDR2 SQSDAQ. The CDR3 spans 14 residues. The CDR3 protein is CASSDGRQSYGYTF. The CDR3 coding sequence is TGTGCCAGCAGCGACGGGAGACAGAGCTATGGCTACACCTTC.

The rearrangement uses TRBV5-1 and TRBJ2-7; D gene unclear. Looked up from germline, CDR1 is SGHRS and CDR2 is YFSETQ. Deletions cut 1 base from V and 2 bases from J, with 10 bases between. The CDR3 runs 14 residues. The CDR3 coding sequence is TGCGCCAGCAGCTTGTTTCCCGAGGCCTACGAGCAGTACTTC. Translation: CASSLFPEAYEQYF. The variable domain in full, completed from reference TRBV5-1 and TRBJ2-7, reads KAGVTQTPRYLIKTRGQQVTLSCSPISGHRSVSWYQQTPGQGLQFLFEYFSETQRNKGNFPGRFSGRQFSNSRSEMNVSTLELGDSALYLCASSLFPEAYEQYFGPGTRLTVT.

This clonotype has a count of ten or more. The chain links TRBV7-2 to TRBJ1-2; TRBD1 matches at 8 bases. Per the germline V gene, CDR1 is SGHTA and CDR2 is FQGNSA. V trimming: 5 bases; J trimming: 5 bases; junction bases outside the gene matches: 10. The CDR3 sequence is 15 residues long. CDR3 loop: CASSKRGQESYGYTF. The CDR3 nucleotides read TGTGCCAGCAGCAAAAGGGGACAGGAATCGTATGGCTACACCTTC.

This clonotype was counted many times. V and J are TRBV11-3 and TRBJ1-6; D gene uncertain. The CDR3 spans 13 residues. The germline V and J ends were trimmed by 6 bases and 7 bases, with 10 bases remaining between them. CDR1 SGHNT and CDR2 YENEEA come from the germline V gene. CDR3 residues: CASSPNANSPLHF. CDR3 sequence (DNA): TGTGCCAGCAGTCCAAACGCGAATTCACCCCTCCACTTT.

In nucleotides, the CDR3 is TGTGCCAGCAGCTTAGCGCATGGACAGGGTCCCGATGAGCAGTTCTTC. It is translated as CASSLAHGQGPDEQFF. This chain joins TRBV7-6 and TRBJ2-1; 8 bases map to TRBD1. This CDR3 spans 16 amino acids. Trimming at V came to 0 bases and at J to 8 bases, leaving 9 bases not matched to a gene. Germline CDR1 reads SGHVS; CDR2 reads FNYEAQ.

This clonotype was counted many times. The rearrangement links TRBV19 to TRBJ1-5; possible D gene TRBD1, 6 bases. The germline V and J ends were trimmed by 5 bases and 2 bases, with 16 bases remaining between them. Per the germline V gene, CDR1 is LNHDA and CDR2 is SQIVND (reference sequence). The CDR3 has 16 residues. CDR3 sequence: CASSFAGTIGNQPQHF. The CDR3 coding sequence is TGTGCCAGTAGTTTCGCCGGGACAATTGGCAATCAGCCCCAGCATTTT.

This clonotype was counted between two and nine times. The rearrangement uses TRBV27 and TRBJ2-3; a possible D gene is TRBD2 (6 bases). V dropped 10 bases and J dropped 5 bases, with 10 bases sitting between them. Germline V gene lookup returns CDR1 MNHEY and CDR2 SMNVEV (reference sequence). The CDR3 spans 11 residues. CDR3 amino acids: CATWRGDTQYF. DNA for the CDR3: TGTGCCACCTGGAGGGGAGATACGCAGTATTTT.

The chain recombines TRBV7-8 with TRBJ2-7, with unresolved D. CDR1 is SGHVS and CDR2 is FQNEAQ in the germline V gene. The V end lost 2 bases, the J end lost 3 bases, and 5 bases lay between the germline ends. The CDR3 extends over 12 amino acids. The CDR3 nucleotides read TGTGCCAGCAGCTTACCGGGCTACGAGCAGTACTTC. This translates into CASSLPGYEQYF.

This clonotype occurred many times. The rearrangement links TRBV20-1 to TRBJ1-6; tentatively, D is TRBD1 (5 bases). Trimming cost V 6 bases and J 14 bases, with 17 bases left between them. Germline values: CDR1 DFQATT, CDR2 SNEGSKA (reference sequence). The CDR3 has 12 residues. The chain's CDR3 is CSARTQAITLHF. The DNA for the CDR3 is TGCAGTGCCCGCACACAGGCTATCACCCTCCACTTT.

The J gene is TRBJ1-3, the V gene TRBV6-6; tentatively, D is TRBD1 (5 bases). CDR3 length: 16 amino acids. The germline gives CDR1 MNHNY, CDR2 SVGAGI (reference sequence). V was shortened by 2 bases and J by 0 bases, with 11 bases between the two germline ends. CDR3 sequence: CASSYGGRSSGNTIYF. The CDR3 coding sequence is TGTGCCAGCAGTTACGGGGGACGGTCCTCTGGAAACACCATATATTTT.

This clonotype was picked up many times. A junction boundary mismatches the germline segment, possibly from a read error. The chain links TRBV7-2 to TRBJ1-2, with 7 bases fitting TRBD1. The CDR3 has 12 residues. The germline V gene has CDR1 SGHTA and CDR2 FQGNSA. CDR3 in DNA: TGTGCCAGCAGCTCCGGCGTCGACAGGGAGCTCTTC. Amino acids: CASSSGVDRELF.

The chain has TRBV2 and TRBJ2-2, with D unresolved. This CDR3 contains 15 residues. Looked up from germline, CDR1 is SNHLY and CDR2 is FYNNEI. With 0 bases removed from V and 4 bases from J, the gap between germline ends came to 9 bases. The CDR3 loop reads CASSEASGSTGELFF. CDR3 bases: TGTGCCAGCAGTGAAGCTTCGGGTTCCACCGGGGAGCTGTTTTTT.

This clonotype came up many times. Here the CDR3 reads CASSLTYRGYGGLGTDTQYF. For the CDR3, the DNA is TGTGCCAGCAGCTTAACTTACAGGGGCTACGGGGGGCTTGGCACAGATACGCAGTATTTT. The chain uses TRBV7-8 and TRBJ2-3; D may correspond to TRBD1 or TRBD2 (7 bases each). There are 20 residues in the CDR3. Germline CDR1 reads SGHVS; CDR2 reads FQNEAQ. Trimming took 2 bases from V and 1 from J, leaving 25 bases between them.

This clonotype was counted between two and nine times. The genes are TRBV28 and TRBJ2-7; 11 bases map to TRBD2. The CDR3 has 17 amino acids. Trimming removed 3 bases from V and 1 base from J; junction bases left unmatched: 8. Germline assignment: CDR1 MDHEN and CDR2 SYDVKM. In DNA, the CDR3 is TGTGCCAGCAGTTTCACCTCGATAGCGGGAGGGTCCTACGAGCAGTACGTC. It translates to CASSFTSIAGGSYEQYV.